This T cell receptor beta chain was identified in a study of blood T cell repertoires in COVID-19. Study overall: T cells, B-cell-depleted T cells, or PBMCs supplied cDNA or gDNA.

CDR1 is LGHNA and CDR2 is YSLEER in the germline V gene. The V and J ends lost 4 bases and 5 bases, in that order; junction bases with no gene match: 5. The CDR3 is 15 residues long. Source study methods: How many nucleated cells were present was estimated from reference gene primer amplification. Profiling relied on immunoSEQ multiplex PCR, and the TCRdb table lists in-frame clones only, not all of them. For V, J and clone size, that table is used; D and trimming come from the DNA. The sample shows over 100,000 clones, 85% to 90% of them seen only once. Material: peripheral blood. This receptor was identified in a man aged 55-75 years with COVID-19, enrolled during active disease. This chain uses TRBV4-3 with TRBJ1-2; 12 bases match TRBD1. CDR3 protein: CASSRGTGGTYGYTF. CDR3 in DNA: TGCGCCAGCAGCCGAGGGACAGGGGGCACGTATGGCTACACCTTC.